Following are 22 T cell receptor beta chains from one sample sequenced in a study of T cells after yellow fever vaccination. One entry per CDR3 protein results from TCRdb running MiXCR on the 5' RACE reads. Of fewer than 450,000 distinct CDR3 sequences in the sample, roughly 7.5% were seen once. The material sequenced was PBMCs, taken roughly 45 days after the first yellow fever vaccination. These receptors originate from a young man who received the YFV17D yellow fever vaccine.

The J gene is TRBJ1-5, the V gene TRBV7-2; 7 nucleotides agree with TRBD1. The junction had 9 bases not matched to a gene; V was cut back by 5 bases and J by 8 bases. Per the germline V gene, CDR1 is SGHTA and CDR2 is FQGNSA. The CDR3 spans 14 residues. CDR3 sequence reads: CASSTRTGVKPQHF. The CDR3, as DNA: TGTGCCAGCAGCACACGAACAGGGGTAAAGCCCCAGCATTTT. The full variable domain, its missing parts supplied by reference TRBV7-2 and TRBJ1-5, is GAGVSQSPSNKVTEKGKDVELRCDPISGHTALYWYRQSLGQGLEFLIYFQGNSAPDKSGLPSDRFSAERTGGSVSTLTIQRTQQEDSAVYLCASSTRTGVKPQHFGDGTRLSIL.

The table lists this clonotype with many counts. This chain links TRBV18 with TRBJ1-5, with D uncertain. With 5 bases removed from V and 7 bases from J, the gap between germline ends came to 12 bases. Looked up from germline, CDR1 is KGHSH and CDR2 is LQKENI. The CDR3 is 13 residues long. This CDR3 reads CASSKASNQPQHF. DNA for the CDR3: TGTGCCAGCTCAAAGGCCAGTAACCAGCCCCAGCATTTT.

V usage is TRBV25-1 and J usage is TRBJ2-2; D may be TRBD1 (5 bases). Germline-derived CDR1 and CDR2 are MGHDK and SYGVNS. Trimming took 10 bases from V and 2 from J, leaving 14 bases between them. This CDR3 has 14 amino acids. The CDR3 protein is CATRPGINTGELFF. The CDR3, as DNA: TGTGCCACCCGGCCAGGGATCAACACCGGGGAGCTGTTTTTT.

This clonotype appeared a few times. Here the CDR3 reads CASSFGDSPYTGELFF. The CDR3 DNA follows: TGTGCCAGCAGCTTTGGCGACAGCCCGTACACCGGGGAGCTGTTTTTT. The chain is built from TRBV5-4 and TRBJ2-2, with D perhaps TRBD1 (5 bases). Germline CDR1 and CDR2: SGHNT and YYREEE (reference sequence). CDR3 length: 16 residues. The V end lost 2 bases, the J end lost 3 bases, and 14 bases lay between the germline ends.

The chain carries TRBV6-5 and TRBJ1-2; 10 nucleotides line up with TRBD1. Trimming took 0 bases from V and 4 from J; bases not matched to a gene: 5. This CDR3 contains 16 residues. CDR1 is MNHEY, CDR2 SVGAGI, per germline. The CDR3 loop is CASSYSATGGGYGYTF. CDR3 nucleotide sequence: TGTGCCAGCAGTTACTCTGCGACAGGGGGCGGCTATGGCTACACCTTC.

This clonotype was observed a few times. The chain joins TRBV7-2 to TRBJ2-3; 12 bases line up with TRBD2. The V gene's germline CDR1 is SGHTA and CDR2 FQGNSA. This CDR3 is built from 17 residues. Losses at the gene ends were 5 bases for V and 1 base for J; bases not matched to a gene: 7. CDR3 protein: CASSKRLAGDRTDTQYF. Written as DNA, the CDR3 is TGTGCCAGCAGCAAACGACTAGCGGGGGACCGCACAGATACGCAGTATTTT. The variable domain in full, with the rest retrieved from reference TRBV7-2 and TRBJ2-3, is GAGVSQSPSNKVTEKGKDVELRCDPISGHTALYWYRQSLGQGLEFLIYFQGNSAPDKSGLPSDRFSAERTGGSVSTLTIQRTQQEDSAVYLCASSKRLAGDRTDTQYFGPGTRLTVL.

The CDR3: CASSPQRGGLGEQFF. CDR3 sequence (DNA): TGTGCCAGCAGTCCCCAGCGGGGGGGCTTAGGTGAGCAGTTCTTC. The chain combines TRBV6-2 or TRBV6-3 with TRBJ2-1, with 10 bases lining up with TRBD2. V lost 5 bases and J lost 9; bases outside the gene matches: 10. The CDR3 runs to 15 residues. Germline V gives CDR1 MNHEY, CDR2 SVGEGT.

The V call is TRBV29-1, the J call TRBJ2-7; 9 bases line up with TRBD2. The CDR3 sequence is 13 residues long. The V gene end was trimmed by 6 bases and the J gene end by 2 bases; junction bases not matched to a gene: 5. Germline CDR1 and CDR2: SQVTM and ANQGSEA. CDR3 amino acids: CSVKRGATYEQYF. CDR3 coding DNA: TGCAGCGTGAAGCGGGGGGCGACCTACGAGCAGTACTTC.

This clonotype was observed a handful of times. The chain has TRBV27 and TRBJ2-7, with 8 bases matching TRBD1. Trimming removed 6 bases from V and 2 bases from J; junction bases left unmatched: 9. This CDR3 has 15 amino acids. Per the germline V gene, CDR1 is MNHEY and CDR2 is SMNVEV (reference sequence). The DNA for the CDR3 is TGTGCCAGCAGATCCGGCCAGGGGGCCGCCTACGAGCAGTACGTC. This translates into CASRSGQGAAYEQYV.

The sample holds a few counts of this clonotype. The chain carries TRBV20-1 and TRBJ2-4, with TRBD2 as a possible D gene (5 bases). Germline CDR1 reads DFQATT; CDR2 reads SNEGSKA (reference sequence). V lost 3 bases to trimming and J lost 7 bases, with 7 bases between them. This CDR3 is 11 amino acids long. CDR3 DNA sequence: TGCAGTGCTAGGGAGGAGAACATTCAGTACTTC. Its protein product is CSAREENIQYF.

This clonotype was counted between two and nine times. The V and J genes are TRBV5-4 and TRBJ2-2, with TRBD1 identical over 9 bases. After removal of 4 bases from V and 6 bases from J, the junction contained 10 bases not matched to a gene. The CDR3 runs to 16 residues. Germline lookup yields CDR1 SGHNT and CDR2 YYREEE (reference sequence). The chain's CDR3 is CASSRTGTGSPGELFF. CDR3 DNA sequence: TGTGCCAGCAGCCGGACCGGGACAGGGTCGCCCGGGGAGCTGTTTTTT.

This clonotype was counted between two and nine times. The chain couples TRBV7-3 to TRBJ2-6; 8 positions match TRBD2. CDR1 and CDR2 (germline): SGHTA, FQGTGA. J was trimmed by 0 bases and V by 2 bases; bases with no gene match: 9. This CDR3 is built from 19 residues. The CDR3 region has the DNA TGTGCCAGCAGCTTATACGGGGGACTAGGGGTCTCTGGGGCCAACGTCCTGACTTTC. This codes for CASSLYGGLGVSGANVLTF.

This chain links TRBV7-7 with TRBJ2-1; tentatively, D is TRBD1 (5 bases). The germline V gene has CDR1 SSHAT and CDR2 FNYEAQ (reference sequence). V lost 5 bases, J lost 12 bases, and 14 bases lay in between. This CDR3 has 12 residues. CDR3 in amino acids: CASSDQGSVQFF. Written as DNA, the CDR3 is TGTGCCAGCAGCGACCAGGGTTCCGTGCAGTTCTTC.

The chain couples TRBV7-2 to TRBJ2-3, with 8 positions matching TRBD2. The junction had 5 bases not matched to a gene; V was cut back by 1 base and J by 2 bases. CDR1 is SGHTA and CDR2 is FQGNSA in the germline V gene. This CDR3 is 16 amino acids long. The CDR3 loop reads CASSLGRGDPTDTQYF. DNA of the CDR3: TGTGCCAGCAGCTTAGGGCGGGGGGACCCCACAGATACGCAGTATTTT.

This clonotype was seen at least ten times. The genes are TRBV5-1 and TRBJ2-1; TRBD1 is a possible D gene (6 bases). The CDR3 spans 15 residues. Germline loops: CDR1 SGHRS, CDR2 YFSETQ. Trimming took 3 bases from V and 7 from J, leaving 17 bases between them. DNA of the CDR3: TGCGCCAGCAGCTCGGAGAACAGGGTGGTTAATGAGCAGTTCTTC. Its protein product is CASSSENRVVNEQFF.

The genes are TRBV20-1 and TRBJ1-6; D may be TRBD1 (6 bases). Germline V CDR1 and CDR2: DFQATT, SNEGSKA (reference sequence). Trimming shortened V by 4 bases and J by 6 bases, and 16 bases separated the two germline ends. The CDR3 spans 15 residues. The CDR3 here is CSAKSRGGPNSPLHF. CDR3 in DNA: TGCAGTGCTAAATCCCGCGGGGGGCCTAATTCACCCCTCCACTTT.

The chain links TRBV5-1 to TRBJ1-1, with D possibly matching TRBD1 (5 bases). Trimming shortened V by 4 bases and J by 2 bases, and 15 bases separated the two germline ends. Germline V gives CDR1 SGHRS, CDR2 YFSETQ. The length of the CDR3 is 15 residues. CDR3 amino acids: CASSPNGADNTEAFF. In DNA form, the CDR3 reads TGCGCCAGCAGCCCCAATGGGGCGGATAACACTGAAGCTTTCTTT.

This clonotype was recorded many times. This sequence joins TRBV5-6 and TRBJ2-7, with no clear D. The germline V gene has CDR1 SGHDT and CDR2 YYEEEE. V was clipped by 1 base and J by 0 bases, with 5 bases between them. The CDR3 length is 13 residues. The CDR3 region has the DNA TGTGCCAGCAGCTTGTACAACTCCTACGAGCAGTACTTC. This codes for CASSLYNSYEQYF. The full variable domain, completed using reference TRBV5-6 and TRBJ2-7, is DAGVTQSPTHLIKTRGQQVTLRCSPKSGHDTVSWYQQALGQGPQFIFQYYEEEERQRGNFPDRFSGHQFPNYSSELNVNALLLGDSALYLCASSLYNSYEQYFGPGTRLTVT.

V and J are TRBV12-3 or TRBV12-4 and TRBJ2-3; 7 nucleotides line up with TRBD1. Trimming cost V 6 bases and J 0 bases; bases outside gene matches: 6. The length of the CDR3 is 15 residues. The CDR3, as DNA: TGTGCCAGCAGCCTGACAGGGATGAGCACAGATACGCAGTATTTT. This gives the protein CASSLTGMSTDTQYF.

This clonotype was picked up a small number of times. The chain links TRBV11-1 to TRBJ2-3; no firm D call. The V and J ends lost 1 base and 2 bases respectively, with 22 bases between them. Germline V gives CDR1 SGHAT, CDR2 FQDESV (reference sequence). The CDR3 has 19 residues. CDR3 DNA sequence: TGTGCCAGCAGCTTAGTACGAACGGTTACCCCGGTGCCCACAGATACGCAGTATTTT. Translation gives CASSLVRTVTPVPTDTQYF.

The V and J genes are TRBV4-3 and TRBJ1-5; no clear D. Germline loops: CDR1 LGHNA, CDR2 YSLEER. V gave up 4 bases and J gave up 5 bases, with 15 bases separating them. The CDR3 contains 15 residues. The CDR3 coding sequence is TGCGCCAGCAGCCTTAGGGTAGCCCTCGATCAGCCCCAGCATTTT. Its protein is CASSLRVALDQPQHF.

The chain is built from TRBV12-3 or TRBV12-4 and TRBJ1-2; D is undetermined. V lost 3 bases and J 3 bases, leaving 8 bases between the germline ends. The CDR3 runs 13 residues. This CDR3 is CASSFNTYYGYTF. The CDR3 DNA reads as TGTGCCAGCAGTTTCAACACTTACTATGGCTACACCTTC.